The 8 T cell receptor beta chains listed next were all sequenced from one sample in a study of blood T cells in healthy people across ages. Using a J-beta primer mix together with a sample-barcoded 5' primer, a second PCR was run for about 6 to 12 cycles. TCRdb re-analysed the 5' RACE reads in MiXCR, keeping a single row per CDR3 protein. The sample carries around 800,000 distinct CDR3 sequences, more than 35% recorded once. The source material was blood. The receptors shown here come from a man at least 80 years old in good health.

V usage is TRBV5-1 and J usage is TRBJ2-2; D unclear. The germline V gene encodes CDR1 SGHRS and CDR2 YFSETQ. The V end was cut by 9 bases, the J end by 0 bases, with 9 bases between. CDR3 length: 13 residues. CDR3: CATRIANTGELFF. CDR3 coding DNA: TGCGCCACAAGGATAGCGAACACCGGGGAGCTGTTTTTT.

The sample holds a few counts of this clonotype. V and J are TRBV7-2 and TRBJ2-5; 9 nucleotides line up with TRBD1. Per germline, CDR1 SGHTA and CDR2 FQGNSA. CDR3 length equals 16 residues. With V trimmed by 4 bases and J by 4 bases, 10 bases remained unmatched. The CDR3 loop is CASSYGGQGGLETQYF. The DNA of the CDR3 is TGTGCCAGCAGCTACGGGGGACAGGGAGGCTTAGAGACCCAGTACTTC.

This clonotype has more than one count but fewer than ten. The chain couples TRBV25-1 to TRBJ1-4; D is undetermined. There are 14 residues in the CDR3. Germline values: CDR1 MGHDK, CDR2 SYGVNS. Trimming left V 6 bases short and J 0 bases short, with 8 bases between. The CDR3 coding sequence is TGTGCCAGCAGCCCGACTGCAACTAATGAAAAACTGTTTTTT. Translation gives CASSPTATNEKLFF.

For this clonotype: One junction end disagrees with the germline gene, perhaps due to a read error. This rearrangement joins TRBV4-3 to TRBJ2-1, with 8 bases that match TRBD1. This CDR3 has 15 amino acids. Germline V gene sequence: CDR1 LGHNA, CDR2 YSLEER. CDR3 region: CASSQEERQGYEQFF. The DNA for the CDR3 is TGCGCCAGCAGTCAAGAGGAGCGACAGGGGTATGAGCAGTTCTTC.

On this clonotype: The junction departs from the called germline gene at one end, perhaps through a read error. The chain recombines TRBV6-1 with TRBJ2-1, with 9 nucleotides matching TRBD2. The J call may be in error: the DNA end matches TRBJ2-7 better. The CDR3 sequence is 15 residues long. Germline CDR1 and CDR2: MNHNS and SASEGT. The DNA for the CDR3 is TGTGCCAGCAGGGAAGCGGGAGGATCCTACAATGAGCAGTACTTC. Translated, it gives CASREAGGSYNEQYF.

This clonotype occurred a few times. The CDR3 loop is CASSVGGKSSYNEQFF. CDR3 coding DNA: TGTGCCAGCAGCGTAGGGGGCAAGAGCTCCTACAATGAGCAGTTCTTC. The V and J genes are TRBV9 and TRBJ2-1, with D maybe TRBD1 (5 bases). CDR1 is SGDLS, CDR2 YYNGEE, per germline. Trimming shortened V by 0 bases and J by 0 bases, and 10 bases separated the two germline ends. CDR3 size: 16 residues.

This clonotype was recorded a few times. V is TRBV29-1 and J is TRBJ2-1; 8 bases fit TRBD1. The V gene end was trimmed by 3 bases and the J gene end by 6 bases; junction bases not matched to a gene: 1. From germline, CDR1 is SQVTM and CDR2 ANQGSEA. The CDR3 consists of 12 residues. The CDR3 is CSVDTGGNEQFF. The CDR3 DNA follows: TGCAGCGTTGACACAGGGGGCAATGAGCAGTTCTTC.

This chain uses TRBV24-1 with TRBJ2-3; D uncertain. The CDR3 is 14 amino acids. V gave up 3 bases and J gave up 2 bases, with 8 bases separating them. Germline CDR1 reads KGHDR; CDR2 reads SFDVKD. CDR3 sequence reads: CATSDATLTDTQYF. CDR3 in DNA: TGTGCCACCAGTGATGCTACCCTCACAGATACGCAGTATTTT.